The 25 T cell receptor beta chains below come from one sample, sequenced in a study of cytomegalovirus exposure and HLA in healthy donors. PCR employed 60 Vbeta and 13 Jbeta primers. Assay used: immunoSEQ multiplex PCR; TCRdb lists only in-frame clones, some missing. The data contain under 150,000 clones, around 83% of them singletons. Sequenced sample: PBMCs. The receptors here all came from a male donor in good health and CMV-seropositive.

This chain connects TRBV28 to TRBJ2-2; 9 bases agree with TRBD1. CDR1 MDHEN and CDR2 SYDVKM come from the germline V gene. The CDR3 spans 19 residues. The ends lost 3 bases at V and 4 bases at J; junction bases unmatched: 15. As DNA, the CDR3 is TGTGCCAGCAGTTTGGGTGGGACAGGGTCCTGGGAGGTCACCGGGGAGCTGTTTTTT. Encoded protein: CASSLGGTGSWEVTGELFF.

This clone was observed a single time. CDR3 protein: CASSFPPGTGYGNTEAFF. Here the CDR3 DNA reads TGTGCCAGCAGTTTTCCGCCCGGGACAGGGTATGGGAACACTGAAGCTTTCTTT. The rearrangement joins TRBV28 to TRBJ1-1; TRBD1 aligns across 9 bases. J was trimmed by 1 base and V by 3 bases; bases with no gene match: 12. Germline V gene sequence: CDR1 MDHEN, CDR2 SYDVKM. This CDR3 spans 18 amino acids.

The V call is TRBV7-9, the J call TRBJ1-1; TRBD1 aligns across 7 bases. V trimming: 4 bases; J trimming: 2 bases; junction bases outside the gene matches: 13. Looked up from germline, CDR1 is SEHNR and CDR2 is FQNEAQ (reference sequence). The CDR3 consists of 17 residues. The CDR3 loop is CASSYEQGPPNNTEAFF. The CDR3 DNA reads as TGTGCCAGCAGCTACGAACAGGGGCCCCCCAACAACACTGAAGCTTTCTTT.

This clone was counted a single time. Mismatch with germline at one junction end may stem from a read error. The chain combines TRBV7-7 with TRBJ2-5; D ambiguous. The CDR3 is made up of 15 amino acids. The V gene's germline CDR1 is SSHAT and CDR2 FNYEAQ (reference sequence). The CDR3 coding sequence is TGTGCTAGCAGCCCAAATACCCCGGGTCCAGAGACCCAGTACTTC. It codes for CASSPNTPGPETQYF.

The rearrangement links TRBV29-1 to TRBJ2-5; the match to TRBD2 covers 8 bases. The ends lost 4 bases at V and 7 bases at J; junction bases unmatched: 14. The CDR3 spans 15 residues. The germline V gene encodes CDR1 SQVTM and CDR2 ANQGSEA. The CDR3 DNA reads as TGCAGCGTTGGAGGGACTAGAACGGGAGGGGCGACCCAGTACTTC. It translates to CSVGGTRTGGATQYF.

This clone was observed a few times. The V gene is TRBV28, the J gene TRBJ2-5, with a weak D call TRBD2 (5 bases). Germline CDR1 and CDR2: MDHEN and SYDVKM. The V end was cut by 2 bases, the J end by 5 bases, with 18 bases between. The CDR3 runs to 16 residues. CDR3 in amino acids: CASSLPLGLRDETQYF. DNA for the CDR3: TGTGCCAGCAGTTTACCCCTGGGATTACGGGATGAGACCCAGTACTTC.

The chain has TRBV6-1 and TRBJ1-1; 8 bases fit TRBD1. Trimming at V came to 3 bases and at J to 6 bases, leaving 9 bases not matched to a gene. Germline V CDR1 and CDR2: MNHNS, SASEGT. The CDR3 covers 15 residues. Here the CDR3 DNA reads TGTGCCAGCAGTGACGCCCGACAGGGGATCCCTGAAGCTTTCTTT. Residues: CASSDARQGIPEAFF.

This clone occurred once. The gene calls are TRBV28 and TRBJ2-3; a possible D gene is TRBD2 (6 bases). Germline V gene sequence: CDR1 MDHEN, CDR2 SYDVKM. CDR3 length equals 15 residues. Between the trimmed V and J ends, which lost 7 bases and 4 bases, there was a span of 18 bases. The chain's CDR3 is CASTGRGVDADTQYF. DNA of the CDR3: TGTGCCAGCACGGGGCGGGGCGTCGACGCAGATACGCAGTATTTT.

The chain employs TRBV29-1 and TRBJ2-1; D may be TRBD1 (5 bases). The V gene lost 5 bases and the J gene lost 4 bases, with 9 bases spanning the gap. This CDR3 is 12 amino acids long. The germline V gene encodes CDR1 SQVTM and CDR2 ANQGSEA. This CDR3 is CSVLAGYNEQFF. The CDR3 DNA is TGCAGCGTTCTGGCAGGGTACAATGAGCAGTTCTTC.

CDR3 sequence: CARTEQGDYSNQPQHF. DNA for the CDR3: TGTGCCAGAACCGAACAGGGGGATTATAGCAATCAGCCCCAGCATTTT. V and J are TRBV11-3 and TRBJ1-5, with 8 nucleotides matching TRBD1. The V gene's germline CDR1 is SGHNT and CDR2 YENEEA. CDR3 length: 16 residues. J was trimmed by 0 bases and V by 9 bases; bases with no gene match: 10.

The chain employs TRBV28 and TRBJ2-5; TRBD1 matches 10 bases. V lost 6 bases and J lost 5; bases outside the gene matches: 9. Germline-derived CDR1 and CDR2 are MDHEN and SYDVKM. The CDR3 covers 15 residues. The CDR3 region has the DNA TGTGCCAGCAGCACAGCGGGACAGGGGAGGGAGACCCAGTACTTC. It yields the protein CASSTAGQGRETQYF.

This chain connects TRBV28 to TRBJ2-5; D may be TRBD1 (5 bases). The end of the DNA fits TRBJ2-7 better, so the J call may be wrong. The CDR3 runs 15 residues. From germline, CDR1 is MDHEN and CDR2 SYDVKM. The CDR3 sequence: CASSPPTAPFYEQYF. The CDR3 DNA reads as TGTGCCAGCAGTCCTCCGACAGCGCCGTTCTACGAGCAGTACTTC.

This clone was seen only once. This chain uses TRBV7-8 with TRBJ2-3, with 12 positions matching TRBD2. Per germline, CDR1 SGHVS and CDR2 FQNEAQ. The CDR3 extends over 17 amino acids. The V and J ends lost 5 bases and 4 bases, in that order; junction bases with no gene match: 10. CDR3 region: CASSPLSSGGAPDTQYF. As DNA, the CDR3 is TGTGCCAGCAGCCCCCTATCTAGCGGGGGGGCCCCAGATACGCAGTATTTT.

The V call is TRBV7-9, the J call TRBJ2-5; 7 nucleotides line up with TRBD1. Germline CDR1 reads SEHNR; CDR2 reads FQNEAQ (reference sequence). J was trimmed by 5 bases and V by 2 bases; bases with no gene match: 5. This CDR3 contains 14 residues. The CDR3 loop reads CASSLPDRDETQYF. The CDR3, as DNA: TGTGCCAGCAGCTTACCTGACAGGGACGAGACCCAGTACTTC.

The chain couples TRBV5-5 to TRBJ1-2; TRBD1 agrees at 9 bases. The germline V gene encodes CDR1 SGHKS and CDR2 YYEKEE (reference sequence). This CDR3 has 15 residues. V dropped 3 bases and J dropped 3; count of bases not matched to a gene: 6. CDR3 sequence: CASSSGQGGDYGYTF. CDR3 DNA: TGTGCCAGCAGCTCGGGACAGGGTGGGGACTATGGCTACACCTTC.

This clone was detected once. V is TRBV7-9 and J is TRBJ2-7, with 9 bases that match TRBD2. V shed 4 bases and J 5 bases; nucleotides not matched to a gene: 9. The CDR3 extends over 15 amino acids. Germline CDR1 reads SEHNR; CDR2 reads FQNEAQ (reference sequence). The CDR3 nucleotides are TGTGCCAGCAGCTCAATAGCGGGAGCATTACACGAGCAGTACTTC. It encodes CASSSIAGALHEQYF.

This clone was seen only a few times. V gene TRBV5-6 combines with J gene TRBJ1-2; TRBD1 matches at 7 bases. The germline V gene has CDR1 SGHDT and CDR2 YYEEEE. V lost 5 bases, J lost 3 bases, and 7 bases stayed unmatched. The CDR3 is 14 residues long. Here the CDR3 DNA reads TGTGCCAGCAGTTTGCGGGACAGATACTATGGCTACACCTTC. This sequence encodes CASSLRDRYYGYTF.

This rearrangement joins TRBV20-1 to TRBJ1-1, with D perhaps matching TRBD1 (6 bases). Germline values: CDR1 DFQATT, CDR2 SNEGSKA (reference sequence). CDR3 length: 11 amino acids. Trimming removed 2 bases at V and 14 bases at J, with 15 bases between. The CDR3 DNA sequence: TGCAGTGCTAGATTGTGGACAGCGGTGTTCTTT. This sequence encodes CSARLWTAVFF.

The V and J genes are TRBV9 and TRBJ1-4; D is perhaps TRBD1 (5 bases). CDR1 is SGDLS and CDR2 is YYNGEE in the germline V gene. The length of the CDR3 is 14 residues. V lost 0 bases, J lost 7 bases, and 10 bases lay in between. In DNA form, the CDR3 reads TGTGCCAGCAGCGTAGCGGGGGGATCTGAAAAACTGTTTTTT. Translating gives CASSVAGGSEKLFF.

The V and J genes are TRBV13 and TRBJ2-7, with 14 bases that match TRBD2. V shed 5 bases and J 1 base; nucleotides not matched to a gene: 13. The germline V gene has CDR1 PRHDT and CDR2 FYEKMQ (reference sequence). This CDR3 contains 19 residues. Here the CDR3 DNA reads TGTGCCAGCAGCCCCGTGTGGACTAGCGGGGGGCTCGATTCCTACGAGCAGTACTTC. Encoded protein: CASSPVWTSGGLDSYEQYF.

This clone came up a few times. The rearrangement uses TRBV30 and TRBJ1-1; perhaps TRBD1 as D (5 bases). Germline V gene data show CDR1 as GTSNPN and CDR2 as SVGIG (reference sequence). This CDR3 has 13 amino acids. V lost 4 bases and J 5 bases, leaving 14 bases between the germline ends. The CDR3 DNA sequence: TGTGCCTGGATGGTCCAGGGAAATACTGAAGCTTTCTTT. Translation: CAWMVQGNTEAFF.

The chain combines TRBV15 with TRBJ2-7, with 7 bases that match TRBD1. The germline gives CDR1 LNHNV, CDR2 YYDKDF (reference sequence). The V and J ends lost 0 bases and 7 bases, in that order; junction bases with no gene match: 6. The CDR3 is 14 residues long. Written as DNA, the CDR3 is TGTGCCACCAGCAGAGACCGGGCAGGGGGTGAGCAGTACTTC. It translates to CATSRDRAGGEQYF.

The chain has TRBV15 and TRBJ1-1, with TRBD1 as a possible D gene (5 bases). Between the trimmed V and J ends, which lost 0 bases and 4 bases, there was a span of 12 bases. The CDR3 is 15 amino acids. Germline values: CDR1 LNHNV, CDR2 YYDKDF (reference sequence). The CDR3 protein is CATSRDSSGGTEAFF. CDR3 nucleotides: TGTGCCACCAGCAGAGACAGTTCGGGGGGCACTGAAGCTTTCTTT.

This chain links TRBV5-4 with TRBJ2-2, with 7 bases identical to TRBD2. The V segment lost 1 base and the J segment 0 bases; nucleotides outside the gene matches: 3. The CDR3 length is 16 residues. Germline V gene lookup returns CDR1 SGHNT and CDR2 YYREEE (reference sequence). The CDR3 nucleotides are TGTGCCAGCAGCTTGTTAAGCGGGGCGAACACCGGGGAGCTGTTTTTT. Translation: CASSLLSGANTGELFF.

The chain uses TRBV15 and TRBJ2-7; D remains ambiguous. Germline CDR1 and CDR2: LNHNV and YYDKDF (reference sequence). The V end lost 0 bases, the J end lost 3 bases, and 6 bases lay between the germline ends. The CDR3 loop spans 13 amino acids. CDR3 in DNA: TGTGCCACCAGCAGAGATACCAGCTACGAGCAGTACTTC. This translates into CATSRDTSYEQYF.